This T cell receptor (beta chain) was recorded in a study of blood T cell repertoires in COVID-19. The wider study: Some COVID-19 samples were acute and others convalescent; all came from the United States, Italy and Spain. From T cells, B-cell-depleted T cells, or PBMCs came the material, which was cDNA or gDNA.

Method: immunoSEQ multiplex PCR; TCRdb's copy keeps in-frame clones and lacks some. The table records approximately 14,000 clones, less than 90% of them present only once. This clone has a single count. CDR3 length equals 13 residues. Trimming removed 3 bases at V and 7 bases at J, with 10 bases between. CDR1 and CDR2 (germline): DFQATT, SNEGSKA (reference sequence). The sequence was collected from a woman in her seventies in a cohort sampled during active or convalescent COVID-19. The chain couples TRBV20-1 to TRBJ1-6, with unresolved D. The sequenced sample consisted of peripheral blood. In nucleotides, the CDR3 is TGCAGTGCTAGTGAAACAGTGAATTCACCCCTCCACTTT. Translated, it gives CSASETVNSPLHF.